This TCR beta chain was captured in a study of blood T cells in healthy people across ages. Total RNA, at least 5.5 micrograms per sample, was extracted from PBMCs. Germline CDR1 and CDR2: MRHNA and SNTAGT. This CDR3 comprises 13 residues. Trimming pared 6 bases from V and 4 bases from J, leaving 12 bases between. A second PCR of 7 to 11 cycles used a sample-barcoded 5' primer and a J-beta primer mix. Using its own MiXCR run on the 5' RACE reads, TCRdb lists one record per CDR3 protein. The data contain around 2 million distinct CDR3 sequences, roughly two fifths of them singletons. The V call is TRBV6-4, the J call TRBJ1-2; D gene ambiguous. Sequencing used blood. This TCR came from a human donor in good health. CDR3 residues: CASRASPGYGYTF. CDR3 DNA sequence: TGTGCCAGCAGGGCCTCGCCTGGCTATGGCTACACCTTC.